This T cell receptor beta chain is drawn from a study of T cell repertoires in cytomegalovirus infection. The overall study: It was the public TCR beta signatures that indicated both CMV infection and matching HLA type.

Comments on this clonotype: Its cognate antigen is unknown.

The CDR3 contains 17 residues. The V segment lost 6 bases and the J segment 2 bases; nucleotides outside the gene matches: 8. Germline V gives CDR1 MDHEN, CDR2 SYDVKM. Via MiXCR, TCRdb re-called the reads, giving one row per CDR3 protein. The table shows about 360,000 distinct CDR3 sequences, with about 35% occurring only once. Here the sequenced sample was cultured PBMCs, taken from culture after CMV antigen stimulation. The chain carries TRBV28 and TRBJ2-5; 14 bases are shared with TRBD2. This TCR came from a human donor in good health (CMV status not recorded). Some clones in this sample may be carry-over from other donors' samples. The DNA of the CDR3 is TGTGCCAGCAGAAAGACTAGCGGGAGGGAATTACAAGAGACCCAGTACTTC. Residues: CASRKTSGRELQETQYF.